Below, 29 T cell receptor beta chains from the same sample are listed, as sequenced in a study of T-cell memory formation after mild COVID-19. MiXCR, run by TCRdb on the 5' RACE reads, gives a single entry per CDR3 protein. The sample carries under 400,000 distinct CDR3 sequences, under 25% recorded once. Sample: PBMCs or a T cell subset sorted from them (not recorded which). Every receptor here comes from an adult woman who had mild COVID-19 (a few samples of this study predate the infection). Cell type and time point are not known.

This clonotype was recorded a few times. This chain links TRBV10-3 with TRBJ2-1; 12 bases are shared with TRBD2. The CDR3 is 15 residues long. Germline V lookup: CDR1 ENHRY, CDR2 SYGVKD. With V trimmed by 6 bases and J by 9 bases, 9 bases remained unmatched. CDR3 in amino acids: CAISPTSGRGSEQFF. The CDR3, as DNA: TGTGCCATCAGCCCGACTAGCGGGAGAGGGAGTGAGCAGTTCTTC.

V gene TRBV18 combines with J gene TRBJ2-1, with 9 bases fitting TRBD1. Germline loops: CDR1 KGHSH, CDR2 LQKENI. The CDR3 length is 17 residues. Germline trimming cut 2 bases from V and 2 bases from J; bases unmatched to any gene: 7. CDR3 region: CASSPWRDRVTYNEQFF. The CDR3 DNA sequence: TGTGCCAGCTCACCATGGCGGGACAGGGTTACCTACAATGAGCAGTTCTTC.

The table lists this clonotype with a few counts. The V call is TRBV6-5, the J call TRBJ2-3; the D is unclear. The CDR3 totals 14 residues. Germline V gene data show CDR1 as MNHEY and CDR2 as SVGAGI. The V end was cut by 0 bases, the J end by 4 bases, with 8 bases between. The CDR3 spells CASSYSSLSDTQYF. CDR3 DNA: TGTGCCAGCAGTTACTCGTCTCTCTCAGATACGCAGTATTTT.

The chain couples TRBV9 to TRBJ2-7; D may be TRBD2 (6 bases). CDR3 length: 15 amino acids. Germline CDR1 and CDR2: SGDLS and YYNGEE. The germline V and J ends were trimmed by 0 bases and 5 bases, with 15 bases remaining between them. CDR3: CASSVAASDIDEQYF. DNA for the CDR3: TGTGCCAGCAGCGTAGCGGCTAGCGACATCGACGAGCAGTACTTC.

The CDR3, as DNA: TGTGCCAGCAGTAAAAAAGTCCGGGACAACGGCTACACCTTC. Protein product: CASSKKVRDNGYTF. The rearrangement uses TRBV6-5 and TRBJ1-2, with D possibly being TRBD1 (6 bases). Germline V gives CDR1 MNHEY, CDR2 SVGAGI. The germline V and J ends were trimmed by 5 bases and 8 bases, with 18 bases remaining between them. The CDR3 runs 14 residues.

The V and J genes are TRBV12-3 or TRBV12-4 and TRBJ2-3, with a tentative D call TRBD1 (7 bases). V lost 5 bases, J lost 9 bases, and 24 bases lay in between. There are 16 residues in the CDR3. The CDR3 loop reads CASSRGGNVGGQTQYF. The CDR3 DNA is TGTGCCAGCAGTAGAGGGGGCAATGTCGGGGGACAAACGCAGTATTTT.

This clonotype was seen more than once but under ten times. The gene calls are TRBV6-6 and TRBJ1-2; D might be TRBD1 (5 bases). The germline V and J ends were trimmed by 0 bases and 1 base, with 15 bases remaining between them. Looked up from germline, CDR1 is MNHNY and CDR2 is SVGAGI (reference sequence). The CDR3 runs 17 residues. CDR3 nucleotide sequence: TGTGCCAGCAGTTACTCGCGTGACAGCGAGATTAACTATGGCTACACCTTC. Residues: CASSYSRDSEINYGYTF.

This clonotype was recorded many times. This chain joins TRBV5-6 and TRBJ2-7; D remains unclear. Trimming removed 4 bases from V and 2 bases from J, with 10 bases in between. In germline, CDR1 is SGHDT, CDR2 YYEEEE. The CDR3 extends over 13 amino acids. The CDR3 protein is CASSRMSTYEQYF. CDR3 in DNA: TGTGCCAGCAGCCGGATGTCTACCTACGAGCAGTACTTC.

To note about this clonotype: One end of the junction varies from germline; a read error may be responsible. The rearrangement links TRBV18 to TRBJ2-1; perhaps TRBD1 as D (6 bases). The germline V gene has CDR1 KGHSH and CDR2 LQKENI. This CDR3 has 15 residues. The CDR3 DNA reads TGTGCCAGCTCACCGGTCCAGGGGCCCTTAGGGGAGCAGCTCTTC. Translated, it gives CASSPVQGPLGEQLF.

The J gene is TRBJ2-5, the V gene TRBV29-1; D uncertain. The CDR3 runs 13 residues. The ends were cut back, 3 bases at V and 5 bases at J, with 13 bases in the middle. Germline V CDR1 and CDR2: SQVTM, ANQGSEA. CDR3 in DNA: TGCAGCGTTGATATGGCCCTAGGGGAGACCCAGTACTTC. It is translated as CSVDMALGETQYF.

This clonotype was found a few times. The rearrangement uses TRBV28 and TRBJ1-2; D call uncertain. Germline-derived CDR1 and CDR2 are MDHEN and SYDVKM. There are 13 residues in the CDR3. V lost 6 bases and J 2 bases, leaving 10 bases between the germline ends. The DNA of the CDR3 is TGTGCCAGCAGGATGACTCTGAACTATGGCTACACCTTC. The encoded protein is CASRMTLNYGYTF.

This chain links TRBV15 with TRBJ2-2; TRBD2 might be the D (6 bases). The CDR3 contains 17 residues. The germline V gene has CDR1 LNHNV and CDR2 YYDKDF (reference sequence). Trimming took 0 bases from V and 3 from J, leaving 14 bases between them. Written as DNA, the CDR3 is TGTGCCACCAGCAGAGATTGGAGGGTTGACGACACCGGGGAGCTGTTTTTT. Protein product: CATSRDWRVDDTGELFF.

The J gene is TRBJ2-1, the V gene TRBV7-2, with 7 nucleotides matching TRBD2. Trimming took 1 base from V and 2 from J; bases not matched to a gene: 5. This CDR3 is built from 16 residues. CDR1 SGHTA and CDR2 FQGNSA come from the germline V gene. The CDR3: CASSLGGGGTYNEQFF. The CDR3 DNA reads TGTGCCAGCAGCTTAGGTGGCGGGGGAACCTACAATGAGCAGTTCTTC. Supplemented by reference TRBV7-2 and TRBJ2-1, the full variable domain reads GAGVSQSPSNKVTEKGKDVELRCDPISGHTALYWYRQSLGQGLEFLIYFQGNSAPDKSGLPSDRFSAERTGGSVSTLTIQRTQQEDSAVYLCASSLGGGGTYNEQFFGPGTRLTVL.

The genes are TRBV15 and TRBJ2-1, with D perhaps matching TRBD1 or TRBD2 (5 bases each). Trimming cost V 5 bases and J 4 bases, with 15 bases left between them. Germline values: CDR1 LNHNV, CDR2 YYDKDF (reference sequence). CDR3 size: 15 residues. Here the CDR3 reads CATSSGPARYNEQFF. Here the CDR3 DNA reads TGTGCCACCAGCTCGGGGCCGGCCAGATACAATGAGCAGTTCTTC.

This chain links TRBV4-3 with TRBJ2-7, with TRBD2 matching 8 bases. V shed 4 bases and J 7 bases; nucleotides not matched to a gene: 12. The CDR3 spans 15 residues. CDR1 and CDR2 (germline): LGHNA, YSLEER. The CDR3 region has the DNA TGCGCCAGCAGCCTATCCCGGGGGGGCATCGGGGAGCAGTACTTC. It codes for CASSLSRGGIGEQYF.

This clonotype has a handful of counts. The chain is built from TRBV4-3 and TRBJ2-3; perhaps TRBD2 as D (5 bases). The CDR3 consists of 15 residues. Trimming removed 0 bases from V and 2 bases from J, with 9 bases in between. CDR1 and CDR2 from the germline V gene are LGHNA and YSLEER. CDR3 region: CASSQDVGVTDTQYF. CDR3 bases: TGCGCCAGCAGCCAAGACGTGGGAGTCACAGATACGCAGTATTTT.

Of note for this clonotype: At one end the junction does not follow the germline gene, possibly because of a read error. The CDR3 sequence is CDSSQAKSYEQYF. The DNA of the CDR3 is TGCGACAGCAGCCAAGCCAAATCCTACGAGCAGTACTTC. The rearrangement links TRBV4-1 to TRBJ2-7; D gene uncertain. Germline CDR1 and CDR2: MGHRA and YSYEKL. The CDR3 runs to 13 residues.

The chain joins TRBV5-5 to TRBJ2-3; possible D gene TRBD1, 5 bases. Germline CDR1 is SGHKS and CDR2 is YYEKEE (reference sequence). Trimming pared 4 bases from V and 0 bases from J, leaving 12 bases between. The CDR3 consists of 15 residues. This chain's CDR3 is CASSPRAPSTDTQYF. The CDR3 DNA is TGTGCCAGCAGCCCCAGGGCGCCTAGCACAGATACGCAGTATTTT.

The chain links TRBV18 to TRBJ2-1, with D possibly being TRBD1 or TRBD2 (5 bases each). V lost 5 bases and J 7 bases, leaving 15 bases between the germline ends. Germline loops: CDR1 KGHSH, CDR2 LQKENI. The CDR3 covers 14 residues. The CDR3 spells CASSARDQGNEQFF. The CDR3 DNA is TGTGCCAGCTCAGCAAGGGACCAGGGAAATGAGCAGTTCTTC. Drawing the rest from reference TRBV18 and TRBJ2-1, the complete variable domain is NAGVMQNPRHLVRRRGQEARLRCSPMKGHSHVYWYRQLPEEGLKFMVYLQKENIIDESGMPKERFSAEFPKEGPSILRIQQVVRGDSAAYFCASSARDQGNEQFFGPGTRLTVL.

The chain links TRBV5-5 to TRBJ1-2, with D tentatively TRBD1 (6 bases). The CDR3 spans 15 residues. CDR1 SGHKS and CDR2 YYEKEE come from the germline V gene (reference sequence). Between the trimmed V and J ends, which lost 3 bases and 0 bases, there was a span of 12 bases. CDR3 residues: CASSSQGITNYGYTF. The CDR3, as DNA: TGTGCCAGCAGCTCTCAGGGGATTACTAACTATGGCTACACCTTC. Based on the CDR3 plus reference TRBV5-5 and TRBJ1-2, the full variable domain is DAGVTQSPTHLIKTRGQQVTLRCSPISGHKSVSWYQQVLGQGPQFIFQYYEKEERGRGNFPDRFSARQFPNYSSELNVNALLLGDSALYLCASSSQGITNYGYTFGSGTRLTVV.

This chain links TRBV12-2 with TRBJ2-7; the table assigns TRBD1, which was not confirmed against the DNA. TRBV12-2 is noted as a pseudogene. The CDR3 loop spans 13 amino acids. The CDR3 DNA sequence: TGTGCAAGTCGCTTCCGCGGGGCTTACGAGCAGTACTTC. Amino acids: CASRFRGAYEQYF.

This chain uses TRBV5-1 with TRBJ2-1; TRBD2 matches 14 bases. The V gene's germline CDR1 is SGHRS and CDR2 YFSETQ. The CDR3 is made up of 17 amino acids. J was trimmed by 6 bases and V by 2 bases; bases with no gene match: 7. The CDR3 DNA is TGCGCCAGCAGCTTAGGGACTAGCGGGAGTTCAATCAATGAGCAGTTCTTC. Translating gives CASSLGTSGSSINEQFF.

In this sample, this clonotype turned up a few times. This chain uses TRBV20-1 with TRBJ1-2; D possibly corresponds to TRBD1 (5 bases). CDR3 length: 13 residues. Germline CDR1 is DFQATT and CDR2 is SNEGSKA (reference sequence). V lost 5 bases and J 7 bases, leaving 17 bases between the germline ends. CDR3 amino acids: CSAPSFQGGGYTF. DNA for the CDR3: TGCAGTGCTCCCTCGTTCCAGGGTGGTGGCTACACCTTC.

The CDR3 DNA follows: TGTGCCAGCAGTGTGGGACAGATCAATCAGCCCCAGCATTTT. Protein: CASSVGQINQPQHF. The V and J genes are TRBV6-1 and TRBJ1-5, with TRBD1 matching over 7 bases. Germline-derived CDR1 and CDR2 are MNHNS and SASEGT. This CDR3 spans 14 amino acids. Trimming cost V 4 bases and J 3 bases; bases outside gene matches: 3.

The rearrangement links TRBV2 to TRBJ2-1; 9 nucleotides match TRBD1. This CDR3 region has 15 residues. Trimming at V came to 5 bases and at J to 7 bases, leaving 9 bases not matched to a gene. Germline CDR1 SNHLY, CDR2 FYNNEI. The CDR3 DNA is TGTGCCAGCAGTCTAACAGGGGGCTCCTTTAATGAGCAGTTCTTC. The encoded protein is CASSLTGGSFNEQFF.

This clonotype occurred a few times. V usage is TRBV27 and J usage is TRBJ1-1; D call uncertain. This CDR3 is 15 amino acids long. Germline-derived CDR1 and CDR2 are MNHEY and SMNVEV (reference sequence). The V and J ends lost 5 bases and 0 bases respectively, with 13 bases between them. The CDR3: CASSRHGGMNTEAFF. CDR3 nucleotides: TGTGCCAGCAGTCGGCACGGCGGCATGAACACTGAAGCTTTCTTT.

This clonotype appeared a few times. This chain joins TRBV12-3 or TRBV12-4 and TRBJ2-2; D is undetermined. V was shortened by 6 bases and J by 8 bases, with 16 bases between the two germline ends. This CDR3 contains 14 residues. As DNA, the CDR3 is TGTGCCAGCAGCCCTTATGGTCCCCCGGGGGAGCTGTTTTTT. Its translation: CASSPYGPPGELFF.

The genes are TRBV3-1 and TRBJ1-1; D uncertain. Germline CDR1 is LGHDT and CDR2 is YNNKEL (reference sequence). V lost 4 bases and J 7 bases, leaving 16 bases between the germline ends. The CDR3 is made up of 14 amino acids. As DNA, the CDR3 is TGTGCCAGCAGCCGTCAAGCCGACACGTTTGAAGCTTTCTTT. Amino acid sequence: CASSRQADTFEAFF. Drawing the rest from reference TRBV3-1 and TRBJ1-1, the complete variable domain is DTAVSQTPKYLVTQMGNDKSIKCEQNLGHDTMYWYKQDSKKFLKIMFSYNNKELIINETVPNRFSPKSPDKAHLNLHINSLELGDSAVYFCASSRQADTFEAFFGQGTRLTVV.

This clonotype was seen a handful of times. The chain has TRBV5-1 and TRBJ2-7; TRBD2 agrees at 11 bases. CDR3 length: 15 residues. V trimming: 1 base; J trimming: 5 bases; junction bases outside the gene matches: 5. The germline V gene encodes CDR1 SGHRS and CDR2 YFSETQ. DNA of the CDR3: TGCGCCAGCAGCTTGTCTTTAGCGGGAGGGGACGAGCAGTACTTC. It translates to CASSLSLAGGDEQYF. The full variable domain, completed using reference TRBV5-1 and TRBJ2-7, is KAGVTQTPRYLIKTRGQQVTLSCSPISGHRSVSWYQQTPGQGLQFLFEYFSETQRNKGNFPGRFSGRQFSNSRSEMNVSTLELGDSALYLCASSLSLAGGDEQYFGPGTRLTVT.